This T cell receptor beta chain came from a study of T cells in Graves' hyperthyroidism and ophthalmopathy. Study-level points and caveats: Most clonotypes expanded in the thyroid (above 0.001) were also present in blood.

Those patients with uncontrolled infection, other autoimmune disease, pregnancy or lactation were excluded. There are many counts of this clonotype. Its antigen is unknown. Amplification of TCR beta CDR3 regions used RNA as the template. A set of HTBI primers served as the primers for a first-round RT-PCR of the TCR CDR3. TCRdb reprocessed the multiplex PCR reads via MiXCR and lists one record per CDR3 protein. This table has 250,000 to 350,000 distinct CDR3 sequences, roughly 22% appearing once. The sample comprised blood. The source of this sequence is a man aged 25 to 40 with Graves' ophthalmopathy.

This chain's CDR3 is CAWSPGTGGEKLFF. The CDR3 nucleotides read TGTGCCTGGAGTCCCGGGACAGGGGGAGAAAAACTGTTTTTT. The gene calls are TRBV30 and TRBJ1-4; 11 bases fit TRBD1. Looked up from germline, CDR1 is GTSNPN and CDR2 is SVGIG (reference sequence). V lost 2 bases to trimming and J lost 8 bases; unmatched junction nucleotides: 4. The CDR3 extends over 14 amino acids.